The clone carrying this TCR beta chain was detected only a few times. How the authors handled the data: Amplification of reference gene primers provided the estimated nucleated cell counts. Generated by immunoSEQ multiplex PCR, the TCRdb table keeps only in-frame clones and is missing some. That table supplies the V and J calls and clone size; D and trimming were determined from the DNA. The data show about 130,000 clones, roughly 86% seen once. This sample is part of a study of blood T cell repertoires in COVID-19. Study-level background: Specimens from acute and convalescent COVID-19 originated in the United States, Italy and Spain. The cDNA or gDNA used as material had been derived from T cells, B-cell-depleted T cells, or PBMCs.

Germline CDR1 and CDR2: SGHTA and FQGNSA. CDR3 length: 15 residues. Deletions cut 4 bases from V and 2 bases from J, with 15 bases between. The genes are TRBV7-2 and TRBJ2-7; perhaps TRBD2 as D (5 bases). Sequenced input: peripheral blood. The TCR was taken from a human donor in a cohort sampled during active COVID-19. CDR3 in DNA: TGTGCCAGCAGCTGGGGTTGGACTCAGACCTACGAGCAGTACTTC. Its protein is CASSWGWTQTYEQYF. The full variable domain, rest sourced from reference TRBV7-2 and TRBJ2-7, is GAGVSQSPSNKVTEKGKDVELRCDPISGHTALYWYRQSLGQGLEFLIYFQGNSAPDKSGLPSDRFSAERTGGSVSTLTIQRTQQEDSAVYLCASSWGWTQTYEQYFGPGTRLTVT.